Listed below are T cell receptor beta chains from one sample, sequenced in a study of T cells after yellow fever vaccination. MiXCR was run by TCRdb on the 5' RACE reads, yielding one entry per CDR3 protein. Here the sample spans some 600,000 distinct CDR3 sequences, roughly a sixth being singletons. This specimen consisted of PBMCs, obtained roughly 5 days after the first yellow fever vaccination. All receptors derive from a man younger than 30 who received the YFV17D yellow fever vaccine. Both conserved end residues are part of each CDR3. D genes are given only for firm matches. Clone size is shown for a subset of rows, as once, few, many or a class of expanded clone.

>TRBJ1-1|TRBV12-5|many|-
CASGLGTGITEAFF
TGTGCTAGTGGTTTGGGAACAGGGATCACTGAAGCTTTCTTT
>TRBJ2-7|TRBV18|few|-
CASSPLIISNEQYF
TGTGCCAGCTCACCCTTAATCATCTCCAACGAGCAGTACTTC
>TRBJ2-1|TRBV12-3/TRBV12-4|-|-
CASSHSRTEQFF
TGTGCCAGCAGTCACTCTAGGACCGAGCAGTTCTTC
>TRBJ2-2|TRBV29-1|-|-
CSARISTGELFF
TGCAGCGCTCGGATTTCTACCGGGGAGCTGTTTTTT
>TRBJ2-2|TRBV5-1|few|-
CASSLLETTPTGELFF
TGCGCCAGCAGCTTGTTAGAAACGACCCCCACCGGGGAGCTGTTTTTT
>TRBJ2-7|TRBV5-6|-|-
CASSYLRDLYYEQYF
TGTGCCAGCAGCTACCTTCGGGACCTATACTACGAGCAGTACTTC
>TRBJ1-2|TRBV7-9|few|-
CASSLVGLQNYGYTF
TGTGCCAGCAGCTTAGTGGGACTGCAGAACTATGGCTACACCTTC
>TRBJ2-1|TRBV5-6|many|TRBD1
CASSWGTGGFYEQFF
TGTGCCAGCAGCTGGGGGACAGGGGGCTTTTATGAGCAGTTCTTC
>TRBJ1-5|TRBV19|-|-
CASSIGGLLQPQHF
TGTGCCAGTAGTATTGGGGGGTTGCTTCAGCCCCAGCATTTT
>TRBJ2-1|TRBV5-1|few|TRBD1
CASSDSGGGAYEQFF
TGCGCCAGCAGCGATTCAGGGGGCGGGGCGTATGAGCAGTTCTTC
>TRBJ1-5|TRBV28|once|-
CATGGATLEPQHF
TGTGCCACGGGGGGAGCCACTTTGGAGCCCCAGCATTTT
>TRBJ2-2|TRBV2|-|TRBD2
CACSLTGLAGANTGELFF
TGTGCCTGCAGTTTAACAGGACTAGCGGGGGCGAACACCGGGGAGCTGTTTTTT
>TRBJ2-4|TRBV3-1|few|-
CASSQEGLVQNIQYF
TGTGCCAGCAGCCAAGAAGGTCTAGTCCAAAACATTCAGTACTTC
>TRBJ2-5|TRBV7-2|few|-
CASSPTGWGGQETQYF
TGTGCCAGCAGCCCTACAGGGTGGGGGGGCCAAGAGACCCAGTACTTC
>TRBJ2-1|TRBV6-2/TRBV6-3|-|TRBD1
CASRRDTGALWQFF
TGTGCCAGTAGACGGGACACAGGGGCCCTTTGGCAGTTCTTC
>TRBJ2-5|TRBV12-3/TRBV12-4|few|-
CASRREEGGETETQYF
TGTGCCAGCAGGAGAGAAGAGGGGGGTGAAACGGAGACCCAGTACTTC
>TRBJ1-1|TRBV7-3|-|-
CASSLTWRGVAFF
TGTGCCAGCAGCTTAACGTGGCGGGGGGTAGCTTTCTTT
>TRBJ1-6|TRBV7-2|-|TRBD1
CASSLEPGGAVSPLHF
TGTGCCAGCAGCTTAGAACCAGGGGGCGCGGTTTCACCCCTCCACTTT
>TRBJ1-2|TRBV5-1|few|-
CASSNPGGDGYTF
TGCGCCAGCAGCAACCCTGGAGGAGATGGCTACACCTTC
>TRBJ1-2|TRBV12-3/TRBV12-4|-|TRBD1
CASSRLGGQGAAYGYTF
TGTGCCAGCAGTCGCCTGGGCGGACAGGGGGCGGCCTATGGCTACACCTTC
>TRBJ2-1|TRBV29-1|few|-
CSVEDGYNEQFF
TGCAGCGTTGAAGACGGGTACAATGAGCAGTTCTTC
>TRBJ2-3|TRBV7-2|few|TRBD2
CASSLAIQRGGQDTQYF
TGTGCCAGCAGCTTAGCCATCCAGCGGGGGGGCCAAGATACGCAGTATTTT
>TRBJ1-1|TRBV12-3/TRBV12-4|few|-
CASRPGMFEAFF
TGTGCCAGCAGGCCCGGTATGTTTGAAGCTTTCTTT
>TRBJ2-7|TRBV5-4|-|TRBD1
CASSSRDRGLYEQYF
TGTGCCAGCAGCTCGCGGGACAGGGGCCTTTACGAGCAGTACTTC
>TRBJ2-7|TRBV5-1|-|TRBD2
CASSLVLAGSSIYEQYF
TGCGCCAGCAGCTTGGTCTTAGCGGGGTCCTCGATTTACGAGCAGTACTTC
>TRBJ1-5|TRBV19|-|-
CASSIRQNEHQPQHF
TGTGCCAGTAGTATCCGGCAAAATGAGCATCAGCCCCAGCATTTT
>TRBJ2-3|TRBV5-4|-|-
CASSLTDSRDTQYF
TGTGCCAGCAGCCTCACTGATTCCAGGGATACGCAGTATTTT
>TRBJ2-7|TRBV6-2/TRBV6-3|-|-
CASTQPLGYEQYF
TGTGCCAGCACCCAGCCCCTAGGGTACGAGCAGTACTTC
>TRBJ1-4|TRBV20-1|many|-
CSAIEGGLKLFF
TGCAGTGCCATAGAAGGAGGGCTGAAACTGTTTTTT
>TRBJ2-1|TRBV20-1|-|-
CSARGTETSYNEQFF
TGCAGTGCTAGAGGCACGGAGACATCTTACAATGAGCAGTTCTTC
>TRBJ2-3|TRBV7-2|many|TRBD1
CASRGQVGTDTQYF
TGTGCCAGCAGGGGACAGGTGGGCACAGATACGCAGTATTTT
>TRBJ1-2|TRBV5-1|-|TRBD1
CASSFLQGADGYTF
TGCGCCAGCAGCTTTCTTCAGGGGGCGGATGGCTACACCTTC
>TRBJ2-5|TRBV7-7|few|-
CASSLIGANGETQYF
TGTGCTAGCAGCTTAATCGGCGCCAATGGAGAGACCCAGTACTTC